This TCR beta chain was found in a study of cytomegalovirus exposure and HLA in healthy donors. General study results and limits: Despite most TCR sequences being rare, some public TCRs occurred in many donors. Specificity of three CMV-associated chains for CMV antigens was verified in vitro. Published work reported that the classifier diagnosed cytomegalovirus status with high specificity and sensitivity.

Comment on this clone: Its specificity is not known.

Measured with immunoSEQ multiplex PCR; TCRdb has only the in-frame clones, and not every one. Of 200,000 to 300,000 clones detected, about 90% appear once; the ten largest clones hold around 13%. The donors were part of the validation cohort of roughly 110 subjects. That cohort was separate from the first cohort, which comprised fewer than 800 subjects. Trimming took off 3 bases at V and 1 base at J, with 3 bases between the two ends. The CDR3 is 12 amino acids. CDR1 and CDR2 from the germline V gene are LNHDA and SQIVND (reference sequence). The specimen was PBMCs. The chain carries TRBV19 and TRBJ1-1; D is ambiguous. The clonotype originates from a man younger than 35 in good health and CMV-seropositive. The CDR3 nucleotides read TGTGCCAGTAGTATTTGGAACACTGAAGCTTTCTTT. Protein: CASSIWNTEAFF.